This T cell receptor beta chain was obtained from a study of blood T cell repertoires in COVID-19. Study-level information: Collection of acute and convalescent COVID-19 samples took place in the United States, Italy and Spain. T cells, B-cell-depleted T cells, or PBMCs supplied cDNA or gDNA.

In the study's own analysis: How many nucleated cells were present was estimated from reference gene primer amplification. Measured with immunoSEQ multiplex PCR; TCRdb has only the in-frame clones, and not every one. V, J and clone size are taken as reported in that table, and D and trimming were inferred from the DNA itself. The sample shows around 160,000 clones, about 82% of them seen only once. Sequenced sample: peripheral blood. The TCR originated in a woman in her thirties or forties with active or convalescent COVID-19.

CDR3 sequence reads: CATSGVEAKRLAFYNEQFF. The CDR3 DNA follows: TGTGCCACCAGTGGAGTAGAGGCCAAACGACTAGCTTTTTACAATGAGCAGTTCTTC. The rearrangement joins TRBV24-1 to TRBJ2-1; 7 nucleotides line up with TRBD2. The CDR3 extends over 19 amino acids. CDR1 and CDR2 (germline): KGHDR, SFDVKD. Losses at the gene ends were 5 bases for V and 4 bases for J; bases not matched to a gene: 19.